This record looks at one T cell receptor (beta chain) sequence and its context. Antigen unknown. A second roughly 7 to 11 cycle PCR used barcoded and J-beta primers. MiXCR was run by TCRdb on the 5' RACE reads, yielding one entry per CDR3 protein. Among under 2,000,000 distinct CDR3 sequences listed, roughly 52% were seen once. The data are from a study of blood T cells in healthy people across ages. The study, taken as a whole, reports: Getting older went along with TCR beta diversity per million T cells dropping roughly linearly.

Germline trimming cut 0 bases from V and 4 bases from J; bases unmatched to any gene: 7. This CDR3 region has 17 residues. The V gene's germline CDR1 is ENHRY and CDR2 SYGVKD. The sample was blood. J is TRBJ2-5 and V is TRBV10-3, with 11 bases aligning to TRBD2. The sequence came from a woman in her 40s in good health. CDR3 protein: CAISESTSGASGETQYF. CDR3 nucleotides: TGTGCCATCAGTGAGTCGACTAGCGGGGCGTCTGGAGAGACCCAGTACTTC.